This T cell receptor beta chain was recorded in a study of shared clonotypes between healthy human individuals. Whole-study context: Two women and a few men aged 18 to 49 made up the donors. General study results and limits: Clonotype sharing among donors likely depends on sequencing depth.

How the authors handled the data: As immunoSEQ supplied junction-only sequences (without quality scores), filtering differed. TCRdb's copy holds only in-frame clones and misses some; the assay was immunoSEQ multiplex PCR. V, J and clone size derive from that table, while D and trimming were established from the DNA sequence. The sample lists 550,000 to 700,000 clones, around four fifths occurring once. Researchers partitioned CD4+ cells into CD45RA+ naive and CD45RA-negative memory subsets. The CDR3 totals 14 residues. Germline V lookup: CDR1 SGHDN, CDR2 FVKESK. Trimming pared 5 bases from V and 8 bases from J, leaving 15 bases between. This clone came up once. Its antigen is still unknown.

The specimen sequenced was memory CD4+ T cells sorted from blood. Indicated subset: CD45RA-negative fraction. The sequence was obtained from a woman aged 25-40 years in good health. The chain couples TRBV14 to TRBJ1-4; D is perhaps TRBD1 (6 bases). CDR3 region: CASSYNRVGEKLFF. CDR3 coding DNA: TGTGCCAGCAGCTATAACAGGGTTGGAGAAAAACTGTTTTTT.